This TCR beta chain was documented in a study of Ad26.COV2.S vaccination and SARS-CoV-2 variants. Study details: Once or twice, 56 days apart, Ad26.COV2.S was delivered intramuscularly.

As for treatment: some 20 received Ad26.COV2.S at low or high dose, single or two shots; 5 received placebo; per-sample allocation not given. After the first vaccine or placebo injection, samples were drawn on day 63. Adults aged 18-55 years in Boston included the donor. Expression of Wuhan-strain SARS-CoV-2 spike came from the Ad26 vector that formed the vaccine. Generated by immunoSEQ multiplex PCR, the TCRdb table keeps only in-frame clones and is missing some. The sample gives about 440,000 clones, around nine tenths of which show up once; roughly 13% is in the top ten. This specimen consisted of peripheral blood, obtained in a trial of Ad26.COV2.S vaccine versus placebo. The receptor was derived from a person between 18 and 65 years old who received the Ad26.COV2.S COVID-19 vaccine or a placebo.

CDR3 nucleotides: TGCGCCAGCAGCCAGGGACTAGCGGGAGTTACCGGCGGCGAGCAGTACTTC. This encodes CASSQGLAGVTGGEQYF. This chain links TRBV4-3 with TRBJ2-7; TRBD2 aligns across 14 bases. V shed 3 bases, J shed 6 bases, and the junction held 10 bases outside the gene matches. There are 17 residues in the CDR3. Germline lookup yields CDR1 LGHNA and CDR2 YSLEER.